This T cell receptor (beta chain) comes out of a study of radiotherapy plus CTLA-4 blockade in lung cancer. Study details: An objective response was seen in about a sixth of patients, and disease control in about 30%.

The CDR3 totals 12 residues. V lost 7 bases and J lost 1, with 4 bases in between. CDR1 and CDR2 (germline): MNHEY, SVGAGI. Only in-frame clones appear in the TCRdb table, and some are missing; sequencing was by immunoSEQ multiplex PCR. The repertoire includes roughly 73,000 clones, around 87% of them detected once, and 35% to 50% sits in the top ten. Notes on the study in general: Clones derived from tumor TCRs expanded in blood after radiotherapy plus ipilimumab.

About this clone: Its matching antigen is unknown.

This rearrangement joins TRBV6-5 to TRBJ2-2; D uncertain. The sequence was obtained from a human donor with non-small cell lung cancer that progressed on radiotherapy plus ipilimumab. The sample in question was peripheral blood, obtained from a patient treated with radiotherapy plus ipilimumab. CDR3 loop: CASKGNTGELFF. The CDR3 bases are TGTGCCAGCAAGGGGAACACCGGGGAGCTGTTTTTT.